Each of the 5 T cell receptor beta chains below was sequenced from the same sample in a study of cytomegalovirus exposure and HLA in healthy donors. A multiplex PCR was run with 60 Vbeta primers and 13 Jbeta primers. Clones were read by immunoSEQ multiplex PCR, and TCRdb kept only the in-frame ones, dropping some. The data contain some 120,000 clones, 80% of them seen just once; the ten biggest clones take up 1%. Source material: PBMCs. Every receptor here comes from a man in his forties or fifties in good health and CMV-seronegative.

The CDR3 DNA reads TGTGCCATCAGTGAATGGGCTATGGGGCAGCAAGAGACCCAGTACTTC. Its translation is CAISEWAMGQQETQYF. The gene calls are TRBV10-3 and TRBJ2-5; TRBD1 might be the D (5 bases). The V gene's germline CDR1 is ENHRY and CDR2 SYGVKD. The V gene lost 3 bases and the J gene lost 2 bases, with 16 bases spanning the gap. The CDR3 is made up of 16 amino acids.

This clone was found once. The chain joins TRBV13 to TRBJ2-3; D gene uncertain. The CDR3 has 12 amino acids. Germline CDR1 PRHDT, CDR2 FYEKMQ (reference sequence). V shed 5 bases and J shed 3 bases, with 6 bases lying between them. CDR3 loop: CASSTRTDTQYF. Written as DNA, the CDR3 is TGTGCCAGCAGCACCAGAACAGATACGCAGTATTTT.

The gene calls are TRBV6-1 and TRBJ2-3; tentatively, D is TRBD2 (5 bases). Trimming shortened V by 4 bases and J by 5 bases, and 16 bases separated the two germline ends. The CDR3 is made up of 15 amino acids. Germline V lookup: CDR1 MNHNS, CDR2 SASEGT. The CDR3 DNA reads TGTGCCAGCAGTGTGTTCAAGAGGGCTGGAGATACGCAGTATTTT. Encoded protein: CASSVFKRAGDTQYF.

The chain uses TRBV18 and TRBJ1-5, with a weak D call TRBD1 (6 bases). The V and J ends lost 4 bases and 5 bases respectively, with 12 bases between them. Looked up from germline, CDR1 is KGHSH and CDR2 is LQKENI. The CDR3 covers 14 residues. CDR3 DNA sequence: TGTGCCAGCTCACTACAGGGAGAGTATCAGCCCCAGCATTTT. It translates to CASSLQGEYQPQHF.

This sequence joins TRBV4-1 and TRBJ2-6; D possibly corresponds to TRBD1 (6 bases). The CDR3 extends over 19 amino acids. With 0 bases removed from V and 0 bases from J, the gap between germline ends came to 15 bases. Germline V gene data show CDR1 as MGHRA and CDR2 as YSYEKL. The CDR3, as DNA: TGCGCCAGCAGCCAAGACGCGAAGGACAGATACTCTGGGGCCAACGTCCTGACTTTC. This codes for CASSQDAKDRYSGANVLTF.